This TCR beta chain came from a study of blood T cell repertoires in COVID-19. In the authors' methods: Estimates of nucleated cell counts were drawn from the amplification of reference gene primers. This table comes from immunoSEQ multiplex PCR, and its TCRdb copy is limited to in-frame clones, with some not included. Clonal size and the V and J genes are those of that table, whereas D and trimming came from the DNA. Among around 41,000 clones listed, around 86% were seen once. In its sample, this clone was seen a few times. CDR1 is LNHDA, CDR2 SQIVND, per germline (reference sequence). The CDR3 covers 12 residues. The V and J ends lost 5 bases and 4 bases respectively, with 8 bases between them.

V and J are TRBV19 and TRBJ1-2, with TRBD1 as a possible D gene (5 bases). The clonotype originates from an elderly woman with acute or convalescent COVID-19. The source material was peripheral blood. Here the CDR3 reads CASSGRAYGYTF. DNA of the CDR3: TGTGCCAGTAGTGGCAGGGCCTATGGCTACACCTTC. The full variable domain, completed using reference TRBV19 and TRBJ1-2, is DGGITQSPKYLFRKEGQNVTLSCEQNLNHDAMYWYRQDPGQGLRLIYYSQIVNDFQKGDIAEGYSVSREKKESFPLTVTSAQKNPTAFYLCASSGRAYGYTFGSGTRLTVV.